Listed here are 3 T cell receptor beta chains from one sample, sequenced in a study of monozygotic twins with inflammatory bowel disease. Following a re-call of the 5' RACE reads, TCRdb has one entry per CDR3 protein and lacks DNA. Across around 140,000 distinct CDR3 sequences, the top ten clones capture around 2.5% of the sample. The material sequenced was blood. The source is a human donor with ulcerative colitis or Crohn's disease, or a healthy co-twin of an affected twin (not recorded which).

The chain couples TRBV7-2 to TRBJ2-5; the D gene TCRdb calls, TRBD1, cannot be checked with no DNA. Germline CDR1 reads SGHTA; CDR2 reads FQGNSA. The CDR3 length is 12 residues. The CDR3 is CASSDPAGAQYF.

V and J are TRBV7-2 and TRBJ2-5; TCRdb names TRBD2, which stays unverified in the absence of DNA. From germline, CDR1 is SGHTA and CDR2 FQGNSA. CDR3 length: 15 residues. CDR3 protein: CASSSGPYLQETQYF.

V is TRBV6-1 and J is TRBJ2-1; TCRdb's D gene call, TRBD2, goes unchecked for lack of DNA. This CDR3 comprises 15 residues. CDR1 MNHNS and CDR2 SASEGT come from the germline V gene. CDR3 sequence reads: CASRALAVSYNEQFF.